This entry features one T cell receptor beta chain sequence. As yet, its antigen is unknown. The TCR alpha and TCR beta cDNA libraries, bearing sample barcodes and UMIs, were generated by 5'RACE using constant-segment primers. TCRdb re-called the 5' RACE reads through MiXCR, storing one row per CDR3 protein. The table has a few hundred thousand distinct CDR3 sequences, around 10% seen once. This sample stems from a study of T-cell memory formation after mild COVID-19. Study background: TCR clusters largely stayed donor specific. Study-wide findings and caveats: Clones shrinking from day 15 to 85 showed even CD4/CD8 mixes; later expanders tilted CD4+.

The sequence came from a man aged 18 to 35 who had mild COVID-19 (a few samples of this study predate the infection). Cell type and time point are not known. The sample taken for sequencing was PBMCs or a T cell subset sorted from them (not recorded which).

The CDR3 DNA reads TGTGCCAGCAGTTACTCCCGGGCCTCACTCCGGTCACCCCTCCACTTT. Encoded protein: CASSYSRASLRSPLHF. The genes are TRBV6-5 and TRBJ1-6, with D uncertain. V lost 0 bases and J lost 10, with 16 bases in between. Germline V gene lookup returns CDR1 MNHEY and CDR2 SVGAGI. This CDR3 is 16 amino acids long.